This TCR beta chain was captured in a study of T cell repertoires in cytomegalovirus infection. Whole-study context: Evidence of both CMV infection and a matching HLA type came from public TCR beta signatures. Findings and limits, study-wide: Ex vivo responses were dominated by HLA-C-restricted CMV-specific TCR beta clonotypes.

TCRdb called the reads again in MiXCR, with one record for every CDR3 protein. The sample carries 450,000 to 600,000 distinct CDR3 sequences, 11% recorded once. Ten or more counts support this clonotype. The target antigen is unknown. J gave up 4 bases and V 4 bases, and 4 bases lay outside the gene matches. The CDR3 covers 15 residues. The genes are TRBV12-3 or TRBV12-4 and TRBJ1-4; 9 bases are shared with TRBD1. The TCR originated in a human donor in good health (CMV status not recorded). Some clones in this sample may be carry-over from other donors' samples. Sequenced material: PBMCs. CDR3 sequence: CASSSRTGVNEKLFF. The CDR3 coding sequence is TGTGCCAGCAGTTCCAGGACAGGGGTTAATGAAAAACTGTTTTTT.